Each of the 20 T cell receptor beta chains below was sequenced from the same sample in a study of CD8+CD57+ T cells in acquired aplastic anemia. TCR beta VDJ and CDR3 were profiled, and genomic DNA was the template. A single record per CDR3 protein comes from TCRdb applying MiXCR to the reads. This sample has 160,000 or so distinct CDR3 sequences, with 71% found just once. The sequenced patients had an expansion of CD8+CD57+ cells seen by flow cytometry. The source material was sorted CD4+, CD8+, or CD8+CD57+ T cells (not recorded which) from PBMCs. These receptors were obtained from a human donor with aplastic anemia.

V gene TRBV20-1 combines with J gene TRBJ2-1; tentative D call: TRBD1 (5 bases). Germline V CDR1 and CDR2: DFQATT, SNEGSKA (reference sequence). There are 14 residues in the CDR3. Trimming stripped 7 bases from V and 2 bases from J, with 15 bases between. The CDR3 DNA sequence: TGCAGTGTCCCACAGGATTGGCCCTACAATGAGCAGTTCTTC. Translation: CSVPQDWPYNEQFF.

The chain has TRBV10-3 and TRBJ1-1; no definite D call. This CDR3 is built from 12 residues. Germline loops: CDR1 ENHRY, CDR2 SYGVKD. Trimming cost V 3 bases and J 7 bases, with 9 bases left between them. The CDR3 region is CAISERSFEAFF. Written as DNA, the CDR3 is TGTGCCATCAGTGAAAGGTCTTTTGAAGCTTTCTTT.

The chain has TRBV20-1 and TRBJ2-5; D tentatively fits TRBD1 or TRBD2 (6 bases each). V lost 3 bases and J 1 base, leaving 21 bases between the germline ends. The germline gives CDR1 DFQATT, CDR2 SNEGSKA (reference sequence). This CDR3 has 17 amino acids. DNA of the CDR3: TGCAGTGCTAGGGCCCTGGAGGGGGGCTCTATCCAAGAGACCCAGTACTTC. This encodes CSARALEGGSIQETQYF.

In regard to this clonotype: At one boundary the junction diverges from the germline segment, which might be a read error. V is TRBV7-2 and J is TRBJ1-5; no reliable D call. CDR1 is SGHTA and CDR2 is FQGNSA in the germline V gene. The CDR3 sequence is 13 residues long. CDR3 bases: TGTGACAGCATCTTAGTCGACACCCAACCCCAGCATTTT. This codes for CDSILVDTQPQHF.

The genes are TRBV5-1 and TRBJ2-5, with TRBD1 matching 10 bases. The CDR3 is 15 amino acids. The V gene's germline CDR1 is SGHRS and CDR2 YFSETQ. V lost 3 bases, J lost 3 bases, and 5 bases stayed unmatched. This chain's CDR3 is CASSWDGTGEETQYF. DNA of the CDR3: TGCGCCAGCAGCTGGGATGGGACAGGGGAAGAGACCCAGTACTTC.

This clonotype was seen ten or more times. The CDR3 is CASSPLNPSGRSEAGELFF. CDR3 sequence (DNA): TGTGCCAGCAGCCCCTTAAATCCTAGCGGGAGGTCCGAAGCCGGGGAGCTGTTTTTT. The chain links TRBV25-1 to TRBJ2-2; 11 positions match TRBD2. V gave up 6 bases and J gave up 6 bases; unmatched junction bases: 18. Per germline, CDR1 MGHDK and CDR2 SYGVNS. The CDR3 spans 19 residues.

This clonotype has a count of ten or more. The chain carries TRBV7-9 and TRBJ1-1, with D unresolved. V was shortened by 4 bases and J by 4 bases, with 10 bases between the two germline ends. The CDR3 has 13 residues. Germline V lookup: CDR1 SEHNR, CDR2 FQNEAQ (reference sequence). The CDR3 coding sequence is TGTGCCAGCAGCTCCGGGCGGGGCACTGAAGCTTTCTTT. This gives the protein CASSSGRGTEAFF.

This chain joins TRBV7-3 and TRBJ2-2; D is perhaps TRBD1 (6 bases). CDR1 and CDR2 from the germline V gene are SGHTA and FQGTGA. V was pared by 5 bases and J by 1 base, with 14 bases between. The CDR3 totals 16 residues. CDR3 sequence: CASSLNGGLNTGELFF. The DNA of the CDR3 is TGTGCCAGCAGCCTCAATGGGGGCCTGAACACCGGGGAGCTGTTTTTT.

This chain links TRBV20-1 with TRBJ2-7, with TRBD1 identical over 9 bases. The CDR3 consists of 15 residues. Per germline, CDR1 DFQATT and CDR2 SNEGSKA (reference sequence). V shed 5 bases and J 4 bases; nucleotides not matched to a gene: 12. CDR3 residues: CSAPHQGQGRYEQYF. The CDR3 nucleotides are TGCAGTGCTCCACACCAAGGACAGGGGAGGTACGAGCAGTACTTC.

This clonotype was observed a few times. The V and J genes are TRBV5-6 and TRBJ2-1; D remains unclear. Per germline, CDR1 SGHDT and CDR2 YYEEEE. V was cut by 7 bases and J by 5 bases, with 16 bases left in between. This CDR3 spans 14 amino acids. CDR3 DNA sequence: TGTGCCAGCTCACCAAACGACCCGGACAATGAGCAGTTCTTC. Translation gives CASSPNDPDNEQFF.

The CDR3 DNA sequence: TGTGCCAGCAGTCCAGCGCCTGGGGCACCCTACGAGCAGTACTTC. Translating gives CASSPAPGAPYEQYF. V and J are TRBV5-4 and TRBJ2-7; maybe TRBD1 (5 bases). Germline-derived CDR1 and CDR2 are SGHNT and YYREEE (reference sequence). The CDR3 covers 15 residues. The V gene lost 5 bases and the J gene lost 2 bases, with 17 bases spanning the gap.

The chain is built from TRBV25-1 and TRBJ2-6; TRBD2 aligns across 12 bases. Germline CDR1 and CDR2: MGHDK and SYGVNS. V lost 4 bases, J lost 0 bases, and 4 bases stayed unmatched. This CDR3 spans 18 amino acids. The CDR3 coding sequence is TGTGCCAGCAGTGCAACTAGCGGGGGGCTCTCTGGGGCCAACGTCCTGACTTTC. Amino acid sequence: CASSATSGGLSGANVLTF.

The chain is built from TRBV19 and TRBJ2-7, with D perhaps TRBD2 (5 bases). CDR1 is LNHDA, CDR2 SQIVND, per germline (reference sequence). The CDR3 has 16 amino acids. The germline V and J ends were trimmed by 3 bases and 1 base, with 16 bases remaining between them. The CDR3 loop reads CASSITGSWTSYEQYF. The CDR3 region has the DNA TGTGCCAGTAGTATTACGGGGAGTTGGACGTCCTACGAGCAGTACTTC.

V usage is TRBV10-2 and J usage is TRBJ2-7; D is possibly TRBD2 (5 bases). In germline, CDR1 is WSHSY, CDR2 SAAADI. The CDR3 is 13 residues long. V was clipped by 0 bases and J by 10 bases, with 13 bases between them. As DNA, the CDR3 is TGCGCCAGCAGTGAGTCGATGGTGGGAGTACAGTACTTC. Protein: CASSESMVGVQYF.

V is TRBV11-3 and J is TRBJ2-1; the D is unclear. This CDR3 has 11 amino acids. Trimming took 5 bases from V and 10 from J, leaving 9 bases between them. Germline V gene data show CDR1 as SGHNT and CDR2 as YENEEA. CDR3 in DNA: TGTGCCAGCAGCCAAGTCGGGGAGCAGTTCTTC. As protein: CASSQVGEQFF.

This clonotype was seen only once. The V call is TRBV29-1, the J call TRBJ2-7; 7 nucleotides line up with TRBD1. J gave up 3 bases and V 6 bases, and 8 bases lay outside the gene matches. Germline V lookup: CDR1 SQVTM, CDR2 ANQGSEA. The CDR3 loop spans 13 amino acids. The CDR3 nucleotides read TGCAGCGTGACCGGGACAGCCTACTACGAGCAGTACTTC. Amino acids: CSVTGTAYYEQYF.

The chain combines TRBV10-3 with TRBJ2-2, with D perhaps given as TRBD1 or TRBD2 (5 bases each). The germline V and J ends were trimmed by 4 bases and 1 base, with 7 bases remaining between them. The CDR3 has 14 amino acids. Germline CDR1 reads ENHRY; CDR2 reads SYGVKD. CDR3 residues: CAISAGRNTGELFF. Here the CDR3 DNA reads TGTGCCATCAGTGCGGGACGGAACACCGGGGAGCTGTTTTTT.

This clonotype was picked up a small number of times. The chain links TRBV19 to TRBJ2-1; D ambiguous. The germline V gene has CDR1 LNHDA and CDR2 SQIVND (reference sequence). CDR3 length equals 14 residues. V lost 5 bases, J lost 3 bases, and 11 bases lay in between. The CDR3, as DNA: TGTGCCAGTAGTCCCCCGGACGGCTACAATGAGCAGTTCTTC. This sequence encodes CASSPPDGYNEQFF.

The chain couples TRBV20-1 to TRBJ2-7; TRBD1 aligns across 8 bases. This CDR3 is 13 amino acids long. Trimming at V came to 1 base and at J to 2 bases, leaving 1 base not matched to a gene. Germline CDR1 and CDR2: DFQATT and SNEGSKA (reference sequence). The chain's CDR3 is CSARGTGTYEQYF. The CDR3, as DNA: TGCAGTGCTAGAGGGACAGGGACCTACGAGCAGTACTTC.

The rearrangement links TRBV9 to TRBJ2-1; TRBD2 matches 13 bases. The junction had 5 bases not matched to a gene; V was cut back by 0 bases and J by 2 bases. CDR1 and CDR2 (germline): SGDLS, YYNGEE. This CDR3 has 18 amino acids. The CDR3 region has the DNA TGTGCCAGCAGCGTAGGCCGACTAGCGGGAGGCCCCTACAATGAGCAGTTCTTC. This encodes CASSVGRLAGGPYNEQFF.